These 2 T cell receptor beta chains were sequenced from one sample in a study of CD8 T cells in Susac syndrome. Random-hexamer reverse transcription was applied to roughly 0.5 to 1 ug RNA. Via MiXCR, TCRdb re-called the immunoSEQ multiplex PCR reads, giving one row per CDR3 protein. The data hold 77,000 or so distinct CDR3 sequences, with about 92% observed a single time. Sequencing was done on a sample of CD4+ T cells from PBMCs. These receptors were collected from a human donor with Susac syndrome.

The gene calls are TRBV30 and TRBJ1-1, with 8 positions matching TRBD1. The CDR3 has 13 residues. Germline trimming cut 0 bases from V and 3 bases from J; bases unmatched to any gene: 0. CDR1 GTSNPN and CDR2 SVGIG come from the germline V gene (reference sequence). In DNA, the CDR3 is TGTGCCTGGAGTGTCAGGGGGCACACTGAAGCTTTCTTT. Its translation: CAWSVRGHTEAFF.

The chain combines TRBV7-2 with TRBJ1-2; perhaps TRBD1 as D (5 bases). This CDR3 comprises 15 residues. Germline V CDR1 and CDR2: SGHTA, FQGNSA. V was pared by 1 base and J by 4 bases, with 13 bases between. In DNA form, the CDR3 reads TGTGCCAGCAGCTTAGGAGGGGCACAGAGCTATGGCTACACCTTC. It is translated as CASSLGGAQSYGYTF.